The T cell receptor (beta chain) described here comes from a study of T cell responses to AZD1222 COVID-19 vaccine. General study findings and limits: AZD1222 recipients seropositive at baseline numbered only five to seven.

The germline V gene has CDR1 SGHTA and CDR2 FQGNSA. V gave up 5 bases and J gave up 2 bases; unmatched junction bases: 3. This CDR3 has 14 residues. In the case of this clone: The target antigen is unknown.

Measured with immunoSEQ multiplex PCR; TCRdb has only the in-frame clones, and not every one. The sample shows 69,000 or so clones, 70% to 90% of them seen only once. The material was peripheral blood, obtained 28 days after the second dose of the MenACWY control vaccine. The chain uses TRBV7-2 and TRBJ2-7, with 10 bases that match TRBD1. The receptor was isolated from an adult who received the MenACWY meningococcal vaccine as a control. Here the CDR3 reads CASSVDRGPYEQYF. The CDR3, as DNA: TGTGCCAGCAGCGTAGACAGGGGGCCCTACGAGCAGTACTTC.